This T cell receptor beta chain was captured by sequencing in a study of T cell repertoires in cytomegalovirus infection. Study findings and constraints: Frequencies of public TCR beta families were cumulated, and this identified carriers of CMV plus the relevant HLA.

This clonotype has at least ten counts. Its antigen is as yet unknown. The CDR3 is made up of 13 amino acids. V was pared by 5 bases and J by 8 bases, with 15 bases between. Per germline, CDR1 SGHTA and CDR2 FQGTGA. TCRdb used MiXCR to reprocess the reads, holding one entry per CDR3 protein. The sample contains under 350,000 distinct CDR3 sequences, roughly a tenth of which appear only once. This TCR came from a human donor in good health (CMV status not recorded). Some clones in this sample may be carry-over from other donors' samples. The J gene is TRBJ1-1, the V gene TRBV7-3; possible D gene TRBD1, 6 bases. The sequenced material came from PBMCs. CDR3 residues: CASSPSLRGEAFF. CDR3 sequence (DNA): TGTGCCAGCAGCCCCTCTTTAAGGGGGGAAGCTTTCTTT.